This TCR beta chain was profiled in a study of T cell changes during pregnancy in multiple sclerosis. The CDR3 runs 13 residues. Germline assignment: CDR1 MNHEY and CDR2 SVGAGI. Trimming removed 7 bases from V and 4 bases from J, with 11 bases in between. The repertoire was sequenced with immunoSEQ multiplex PCR; TCRdb's copy has only in-frame clones and lacks some. The table shows tens of thousands of clones, with approximately 87% occurring only once. The source is a female donor in good health, enrolled as a control in a pregnancy study. Sample: peripheral blood, taken in the second trimester of pregnancy. The chain carries TRBV6-5 and TRBJ1-3; possible D gene TRBD1, 6 bases. In DNA form, the CDR3 reads TGTGCCAGCACCTCGGACAGAGGAAACACCATATATTTT. Its protein is CASTSDRGNTIYF.